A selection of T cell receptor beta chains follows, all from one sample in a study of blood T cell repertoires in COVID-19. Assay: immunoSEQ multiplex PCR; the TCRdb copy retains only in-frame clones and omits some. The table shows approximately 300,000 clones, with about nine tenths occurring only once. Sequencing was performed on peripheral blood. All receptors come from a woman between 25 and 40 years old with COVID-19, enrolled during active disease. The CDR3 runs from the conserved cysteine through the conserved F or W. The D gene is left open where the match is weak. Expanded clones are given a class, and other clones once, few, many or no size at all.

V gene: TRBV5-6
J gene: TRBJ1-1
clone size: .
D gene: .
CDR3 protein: CASRPTRGLAEAFF
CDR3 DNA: TGTGCCAGCAGACCCACACGCGGGCTGGCTGAAGCTTTCTTT

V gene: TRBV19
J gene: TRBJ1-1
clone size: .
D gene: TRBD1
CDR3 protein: CASSGDRVGTEAFF
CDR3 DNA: TGTGCCAGTAGTGGTGACAGGGTAGGGACTGAAGCTTTCTTT

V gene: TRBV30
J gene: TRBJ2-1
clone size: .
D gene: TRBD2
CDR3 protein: CAWSEQTSGSNEQFF
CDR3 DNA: TGTGCCTGGAGTGAACAGACTAGCGGGAGTAATGAGCAGTTCTTC

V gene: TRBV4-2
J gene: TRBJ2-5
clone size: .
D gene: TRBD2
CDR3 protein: CASSQGGSGSRWETQYF
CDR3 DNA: TGTGCCAGCAGCCAAGGGGGTAGCGGGAGTCGTTGGGAGACCCAGTACTTC

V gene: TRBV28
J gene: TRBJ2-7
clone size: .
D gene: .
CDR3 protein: CASEAGAHEQYF
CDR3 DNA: TGTGCCAGCGAGGCGGGGGCCCACGAGCAGTACTTC

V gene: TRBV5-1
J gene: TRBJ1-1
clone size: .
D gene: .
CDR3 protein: CASRQDMNTEAFF
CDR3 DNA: TGCGCCAGCAGACAGGATATGAACACTGAAGCTTTCTTT

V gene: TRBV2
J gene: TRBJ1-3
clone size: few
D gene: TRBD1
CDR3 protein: CASSPGQVAGNTIYF
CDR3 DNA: TGTGCCAGCAGTCCGGGACAGGTGGCTGGAAACACCATATATTTT

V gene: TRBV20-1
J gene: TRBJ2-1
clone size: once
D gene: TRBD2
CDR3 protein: CSASSSGAYNEQFF
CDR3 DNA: TGCAGTGCTAGTTCTAGCGGAGCTTACAATGAGCAGTTCTTC

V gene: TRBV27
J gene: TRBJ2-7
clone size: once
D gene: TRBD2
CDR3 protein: CASSFYGASGGYEQYF
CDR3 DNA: TGTGCCAGCAGTTTTTACGGGGCTAGCGGGGGGTACGAGCAGTACTTC

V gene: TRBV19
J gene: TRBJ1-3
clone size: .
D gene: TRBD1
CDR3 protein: CASAPGQGSSGGNTIYF
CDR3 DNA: TGTGCCAGCGCTCCGGGACAGGGATCGTCGGGTGGAAACACCATATATTTT

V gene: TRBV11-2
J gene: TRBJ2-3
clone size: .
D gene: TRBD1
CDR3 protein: CASSLGQGFGDTQYF
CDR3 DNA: TGTGCCAGCAGCTTAGGACAGGGCTTTGGAGATACGCAGTATTTT

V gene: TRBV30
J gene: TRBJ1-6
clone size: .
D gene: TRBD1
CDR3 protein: CAWIRGTEYSPLHF
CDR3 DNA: TGTGCCTGGATCCGTGGGACAGAGTATTCACCCCTCCACTTT

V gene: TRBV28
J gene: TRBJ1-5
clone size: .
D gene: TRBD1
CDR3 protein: CASSRQGVSNQPQHF
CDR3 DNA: TGTGCCAGCAGTCGACAGGGGGTTAGCAATCAGCCCCAGCATTTT

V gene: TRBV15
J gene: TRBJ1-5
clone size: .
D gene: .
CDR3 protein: CATREGFRGNQPQHF
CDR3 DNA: TGTGCCACCAGAGAGGGCTTCAGGGGAAATCAGCCCCAGCATTTT

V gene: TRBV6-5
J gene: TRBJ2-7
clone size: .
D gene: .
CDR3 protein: CASRAPGLRSYEQYF
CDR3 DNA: TGTGCCAGCAGGGCGCCGGGACTTAGGTCCTACGAGCAGTACTTC

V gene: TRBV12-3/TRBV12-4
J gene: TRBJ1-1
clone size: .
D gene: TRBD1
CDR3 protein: CASRPRTGEAFF
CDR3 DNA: TGTGCCAGCAGACCTCGGACAGGAGAAGCTTTCTTT

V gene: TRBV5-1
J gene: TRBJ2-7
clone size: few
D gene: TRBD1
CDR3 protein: CASSWDRGYEQYF
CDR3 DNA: TGCGCCAGCAGCTGGGACAGGGGCTACGAGCAGTACTTC

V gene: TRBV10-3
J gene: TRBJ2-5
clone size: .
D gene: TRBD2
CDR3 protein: CAINKPAGGETQYF
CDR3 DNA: TGTGCCATCAATAAGCCCGCCGGGGGGGAGACCCAGTACTTC

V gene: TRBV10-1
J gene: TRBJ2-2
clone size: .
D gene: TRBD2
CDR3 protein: CASSQAGAVTGELFF
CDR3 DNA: TGCGCCAGCAGCCAAGCGGGAGCGGTCACCGGGGAGCTGTTTTTT